The rows below give T cell receptor beta chains drawn from one sample of a study of OX40 agonist ivuxolimab in advanced cancers. The method was immunoSEQ multiplex PCR; TCRdb's version includes in-frame clones alone and lacks a portion of them. Among tens of thousands of clones listed, about 90% were seen once. The sequencing used CD4+ or CD8+ T cells sorted from blood, collected in a trial of the OX40 agonist ivuxolimab. The receptors shown here come from an adult with an advanced solid tumor such as melanoma, head and neck, liver or kidney cancer. Both conserved end residues are part of each CDR3.

v_gene: TRBV11-2; CDR3aa: CASSPFYSGGPNEQFF
v_gene: TRBV4-1; CDR3aa: CASSQLERGYEQYF
v_gene: TRBV9; CDR3aa: CASSVLGPGNTIYF
v_gene: TRBV6-5; CDR3aa: CASSYAPSDYTF
v_gene: TRBV27; CDR3aa: CASSLGQYNSPLHF
v_gene: TRBV7-6; CDR3aa: CASSSDRSVAGVSPTDTQYF
v_gene: TRBV11-3; CDR3aa: CASRRGEGNHRPQHF
v_gene: TRBV27; CDR3aa: CASSLGGFEDSPLHF
v_gene: TRBV14; CDR3aa: CASSHGERQYF
v_gene: TRBV5-5; CDR3aa: CASSLSVYGYTF
v_gene: TRBV5-4; CDR3aa: CASSEDRGEAFF
v_gene: TRBV5-1; CDR3aa: CASRPSSGATYEQYF
v_gene: TRBV5-6; CDR3aa: CASSWTGPSGYGYTF
v_gene: TRBV27; CDR3aa: CASSTPGGNEQFF
v_gene: TRBV7-6; CDR3aa: CASSKGAHTGELFF
v_gene: TRBV9; CDR3aa: CASSVRGGTPFYNEQFF
v_gene: TRBV27; CDR3aa: CASSTTGTAFYEQYF
v_gene: TRBV4-3; CDR3aa: CASSQEKAGEDIRNTEAFF
v_gene: TRBV19; CDR3aa: CASSIIAGHPYEQYF
v_gene: TRBV7-9; CDR3aa: CASSLARQGANEQYF
v_gene: TRBV4-1; CDR3aa: CASSPGGGGTEAFF
v_gene: TRBV5-1; CDR3aa: CANFGMGAAYGYTF
v_gene: TRBV7-9; CDR3aa: CASPGLHTDTQYF
v_gene: TRBV5-6; CDR3aa: CASSLGPNTGNTIYF
v_gene: TRBV7-6; CDR3aa: CASILGVGLSGNTIYF
v_gene: TRBV6-1; CDR3aa: CASNLPQGNTEAFF
v_gene: TRBV9; CDR3aa: CASSATGTPNYGYTF
v_gene: TRBV11-2; CDR3aa: CASSSDAHEQYF
v_gene: TRBV4-2; CDR3aa: CASSHPGGGNEQFF
v_gene: TRBV6-5; CDR3aa: CASSYVQESTGELFF
v_gene: TRBV11-2; CDR3aa: CASRGDMRSPLHF
v_gene: TRBV11-3; CDR3aa: CASSLYPYEGTDTQYF
v_gene: TRBV19; CDR3aa: CASSISGESYEQYF
v_gene: TRBV4-2; CDR3aa: CASKLGGGQTYEQYF
v_gene: TRBV19; CDR3aa: CASSIGVFGKPFNTQYF
v_gene: TRBV25-1; CDR3aa: CASVAQGGHNEQFF
v_gene: TRBV2; CDR3aa: CASSSSGLETQYF
v_gene: TRBV2; CDR3aa: CASFGVGFNGYTF
v_gene: TRBV9; CDR3aa: CASSVAGAGGLTDTQYF
v_gene: TRBV21-1; CDR3aa: CASSKEAGSNQPQHF
v_gene: TRBV9; CDR3aa: CASSVDSSPGLGDYEQYF
v_gene: TRBV7-9; CDR3aa: CASSPPQGAHEQYF
v_gene: TRBV27; CDR3aa: CASSLSKDRGSYEQYF
v_gene: TRBV13; CDR3aa: CASSPTGTEQETQYF
v_gene: TRBV12-5; CDR3aa: CASGIPNLGDTEAFF
v_gene: TRBV4-1; CDR3aa: CASSQVYNEQFF
v_gene: TRBV25-1; CDR3aa: CASDSYTGELFF
v_gene: TRBV10-3; CDR3aa: CAIGGSAGYTF
v_gene: TRBV14; CDR3aa: CASSPGVVSTDTQYF
v_gene: TRBV6-5; CDR3aa: CASSYYTGNEAFF
v_gene: TRBV4-1; CDR3aa: CASSPTPGQVLNTEAFF
v_gene: TRBV19; CDR3aa: CASSDMFSLYNEQFF
v_gene: TRBV11-3; CDR3aa: CASSQGDFSYNEQFF
v_gene: TRBV7-9; CDR3aa: CASRENTEAFF